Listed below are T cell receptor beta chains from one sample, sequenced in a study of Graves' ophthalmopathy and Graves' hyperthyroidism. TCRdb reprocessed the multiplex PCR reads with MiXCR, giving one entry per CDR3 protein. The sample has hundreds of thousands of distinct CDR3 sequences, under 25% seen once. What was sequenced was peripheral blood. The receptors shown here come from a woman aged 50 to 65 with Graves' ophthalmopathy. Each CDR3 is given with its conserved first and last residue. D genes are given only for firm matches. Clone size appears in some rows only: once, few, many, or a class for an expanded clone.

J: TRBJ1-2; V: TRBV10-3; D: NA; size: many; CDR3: CAIRPGRNYGYTF; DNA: TGTGCCATCAGGCCGGGACGGAACTATGGCTACACCTTC
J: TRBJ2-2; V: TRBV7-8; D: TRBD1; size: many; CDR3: CASSPSGQVTGELFF; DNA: TGTGCCAGCAGCCCCTCAGGACAGGTCACCGGGGAGCTGTTTTTT
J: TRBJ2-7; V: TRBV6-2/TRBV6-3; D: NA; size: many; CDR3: CASTFPGGRFSNAYEQYF; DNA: TGTGCCAGCACTTTTCCGGGGGGCAGATTTTCTAACGCCTACGAGCAGTACTTC
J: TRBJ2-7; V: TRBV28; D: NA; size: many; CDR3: CASSGKGKQYF; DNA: TGTGCCAGCAGCGGGAAGGGTAAGCAGTACTTC
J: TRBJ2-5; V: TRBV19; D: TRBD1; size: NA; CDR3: CASSKTGVGETQYF; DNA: TGTGCCAGTAGTAAGACAGGGGTGGGAGAGACCCAGTACTTC
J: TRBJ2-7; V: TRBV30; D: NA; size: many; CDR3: CAWSGNRAREQYF; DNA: TGTGCCTGGAGTGGAAACAGGGCTAGGGAGCAGTACTTC
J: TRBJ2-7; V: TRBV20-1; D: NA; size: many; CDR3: CSARVRSTDEQYF; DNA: TGCAGTGCTAGGGTGAGGTCCACCGACGAGCAGTACTTC
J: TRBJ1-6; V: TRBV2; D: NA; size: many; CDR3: CASSFAGISYNSPLHF; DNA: TGTGCCAGCAGTTTCGCAGGGATTTCCTATAATTCACCCCTCCACTTT
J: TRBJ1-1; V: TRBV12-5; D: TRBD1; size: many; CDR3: CASGRGQDTEAFF; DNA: TGTGCTAGTGGTAGGGGGCAGGACACTGAAGCTTTCTTT
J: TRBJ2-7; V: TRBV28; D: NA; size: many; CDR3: CASSFGPILGEQYF; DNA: TGTGCCAGCAGTTTCGGACCAATTCTGGGCGAGCAGTACTTC
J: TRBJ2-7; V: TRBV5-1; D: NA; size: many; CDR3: CASSRSGGTSYEQYF; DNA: TGCGCCAGCAGCAGATCCGGGGGTACCAGCTACGAGCAGTACTTC
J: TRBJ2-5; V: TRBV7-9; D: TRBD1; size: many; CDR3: CASSLQGALETQYF; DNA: TGTGCCAGCAGCCTACAGGGGGCTTTGGAGACCCAGTACTTC
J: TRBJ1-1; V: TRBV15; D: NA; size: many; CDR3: CATSRDRQSEAFF; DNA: TGTGCCACCAGCAGAGATCGACAGTCTGAAGCTTTCTTT
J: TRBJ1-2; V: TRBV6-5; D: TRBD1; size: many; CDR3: CASSLAGTGELYGYTF; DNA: TGTGCCAGCAGTTTGGCCGGGACAGGGGAATTATATGGCTACACCTTC
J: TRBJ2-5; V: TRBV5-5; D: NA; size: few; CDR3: CASSSSGLDRETQYF; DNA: TGTGCCAGCAGCTCCTCCGGGCTGGATCGAGAGACCCAGTACTTC
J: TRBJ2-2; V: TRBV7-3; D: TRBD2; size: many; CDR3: CASSLPTMGLAGTGELFF; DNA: TGTGCCAGCAGCTTACCGACTATGGGGCTAGCGGGAACCGGGGAGCTGTTTTTT